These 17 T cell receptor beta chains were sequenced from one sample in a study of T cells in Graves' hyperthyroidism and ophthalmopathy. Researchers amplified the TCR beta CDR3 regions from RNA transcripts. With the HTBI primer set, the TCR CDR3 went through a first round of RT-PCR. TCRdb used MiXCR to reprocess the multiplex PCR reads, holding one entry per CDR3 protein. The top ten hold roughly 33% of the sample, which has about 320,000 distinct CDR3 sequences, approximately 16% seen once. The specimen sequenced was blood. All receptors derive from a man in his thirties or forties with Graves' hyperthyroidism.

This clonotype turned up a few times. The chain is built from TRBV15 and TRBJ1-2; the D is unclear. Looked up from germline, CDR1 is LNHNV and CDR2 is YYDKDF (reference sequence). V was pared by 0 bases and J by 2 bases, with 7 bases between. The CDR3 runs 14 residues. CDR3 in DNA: TGTGCCACCAGCAGAGAACCCGGAAACTATGGCTACACCTTC. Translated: CATSREPGNYGYTF.

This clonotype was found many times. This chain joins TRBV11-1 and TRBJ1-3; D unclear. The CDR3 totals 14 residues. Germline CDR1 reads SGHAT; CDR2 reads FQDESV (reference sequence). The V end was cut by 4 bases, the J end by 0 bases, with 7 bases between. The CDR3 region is CASSSGHSGNTIYF. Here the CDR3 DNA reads TGTGCCAGCAGCTCCGGTCACTCTGGAAACACCATATATTTT. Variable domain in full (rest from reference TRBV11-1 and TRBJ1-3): EAEVAQSPRYKITEKSQAVAFWCDPISGHATLYWYRQILGQGPELLVQFQDESVVDDSQLPKDRFSAERLKGVDSTLKIQPAELGDSAMYLCASSSGHSGNTIYFGEGSWLTVV.

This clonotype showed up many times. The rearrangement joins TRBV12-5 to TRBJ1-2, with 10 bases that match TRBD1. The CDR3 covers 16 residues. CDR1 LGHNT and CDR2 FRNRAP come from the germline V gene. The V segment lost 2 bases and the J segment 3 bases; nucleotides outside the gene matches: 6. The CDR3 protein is CASGLNSGTGDYGYTF. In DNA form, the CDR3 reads TGTGCTAGTGGTTTGAACTCGGGGACAGGGGACTATGGCTACACCTTC.

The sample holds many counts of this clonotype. The CDR3 nucleotides read TGTGCCAGCAGCTTAGTAGCACAAGATACGCAGTATTTT. Translating it yields CASSLVAQDTQYF. The rearrangement uses TRBV7-2 and TRBJ2-3; no definite D call. The CDR3 has 13 amino acids. Trimming stripped 1 base from V and 5 bases from J, with 7 bases between. Germline loops: CDR1 SGHTA, CDR2 FQGNSA. The full variable domain, in which reference TRBV7-2 and TRBJ2-3 provide the parts outside the CDR3, is GAGVSQSPSNKVTEKGKDVELRCDPISGHTALYWYRQSLGQGLEFLIYFQGNSAPDKSGLPSDRFSAERTGGSVSTLTIQRTQQEDSAVYLCASSLVAQDTQYFGPGTRLTVL.

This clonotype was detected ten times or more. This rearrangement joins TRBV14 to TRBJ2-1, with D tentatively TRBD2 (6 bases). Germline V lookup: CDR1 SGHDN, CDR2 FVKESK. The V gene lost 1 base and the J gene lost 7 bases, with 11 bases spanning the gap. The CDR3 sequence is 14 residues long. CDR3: CASSQGMEGNEQFF. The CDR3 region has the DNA TGTGCCAGCAGCCAAGGTATGGAGGGGAATGAGCAGTTCTTC. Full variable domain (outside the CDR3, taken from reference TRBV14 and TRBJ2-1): EAGVTQFPSHSVIEKGQTVTLRCDPISGHDNLYWYRRVMGKEIKFLLHFVKESKQDESGMPNNRFLAERTGGTYSTLKVQPAELEDSGVYFCASSQGMEGNEQFFGPGTRLTVL.

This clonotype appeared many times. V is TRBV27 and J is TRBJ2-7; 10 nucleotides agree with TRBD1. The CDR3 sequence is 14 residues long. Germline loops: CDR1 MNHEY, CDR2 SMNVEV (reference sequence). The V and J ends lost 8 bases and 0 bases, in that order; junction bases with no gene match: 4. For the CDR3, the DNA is TGTGCCAGCCGTCGGACAGGGGGCTCCTACGAGCAGTACTTC. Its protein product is CASRRTGGSYEQYF.

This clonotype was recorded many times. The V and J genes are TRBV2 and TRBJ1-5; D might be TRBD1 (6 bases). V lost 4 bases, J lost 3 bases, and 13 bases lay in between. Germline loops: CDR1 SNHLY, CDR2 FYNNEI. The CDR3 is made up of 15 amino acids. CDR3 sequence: CASSVGAPDNQPQHF. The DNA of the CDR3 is TGTGCCAGCAGTGTGGGGGCCCCGGACAATCAGCCCCAGCATTTT. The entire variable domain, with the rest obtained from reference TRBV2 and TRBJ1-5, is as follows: EPEVTQTPSHQVTQMGQEVILRCVPISNHLYFYWYRQILGQKVEFLVSFYNNEISEKSEIFDDQFSVERPDGSNFTLKIRSTKLEDSAMYFCASSVGAPDNQPQHFGDGTRLSIL.

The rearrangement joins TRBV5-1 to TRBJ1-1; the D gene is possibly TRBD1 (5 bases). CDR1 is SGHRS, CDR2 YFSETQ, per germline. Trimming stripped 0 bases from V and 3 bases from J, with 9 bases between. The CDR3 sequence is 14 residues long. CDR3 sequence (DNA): TGCGCCAGCAGCTTGGGGGGGTCTTACACTGAAGCTTTCTTT. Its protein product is CASSLGGSYTEAFF.

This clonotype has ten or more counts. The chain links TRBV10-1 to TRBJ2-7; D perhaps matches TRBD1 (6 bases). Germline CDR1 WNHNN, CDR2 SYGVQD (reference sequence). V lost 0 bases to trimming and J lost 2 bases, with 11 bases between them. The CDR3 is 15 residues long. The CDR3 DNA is TGCGCCAGCAGTGAGTCGGGGACAAGAACCTACGAGCAGTACTTC. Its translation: CASSESGTRTYEQYF.

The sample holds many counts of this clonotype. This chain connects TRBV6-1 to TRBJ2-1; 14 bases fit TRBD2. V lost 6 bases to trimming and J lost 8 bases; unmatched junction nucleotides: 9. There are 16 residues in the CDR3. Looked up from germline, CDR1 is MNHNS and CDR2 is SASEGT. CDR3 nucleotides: TGTGCCAGCAGGCGCCGACTAGCGGGAGGGGGGGATGAGCAGTTCTTC. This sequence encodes CASRRRLAGGGDEQFF.

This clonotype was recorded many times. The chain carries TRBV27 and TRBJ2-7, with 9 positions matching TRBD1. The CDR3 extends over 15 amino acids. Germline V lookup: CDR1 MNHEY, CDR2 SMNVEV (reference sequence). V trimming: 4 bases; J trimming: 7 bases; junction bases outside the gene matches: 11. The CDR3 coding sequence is TGTGCCAGCAGTTCAGGACAGGGGCCTCTGGGAGAGCAGTACTTC. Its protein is CASSSGQGPLGEQYF.

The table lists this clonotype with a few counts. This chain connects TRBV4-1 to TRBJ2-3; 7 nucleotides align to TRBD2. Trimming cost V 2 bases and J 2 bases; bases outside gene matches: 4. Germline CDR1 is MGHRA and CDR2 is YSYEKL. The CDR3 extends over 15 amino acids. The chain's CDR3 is CASSQLAANTDTQYF. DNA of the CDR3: TGCGCCAGCAGCCAACTAGCGGCAAACACAGATACGCAGTATTTT.

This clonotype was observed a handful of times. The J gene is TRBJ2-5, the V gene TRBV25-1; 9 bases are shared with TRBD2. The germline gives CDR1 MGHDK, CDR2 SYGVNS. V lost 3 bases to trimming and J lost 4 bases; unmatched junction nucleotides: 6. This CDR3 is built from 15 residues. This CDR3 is CASSDSREGGETQYF. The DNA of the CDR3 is TGTGCCAGCAGTGATTCGCGGGAGGGGGGAGAGACCCAGTACTTC.

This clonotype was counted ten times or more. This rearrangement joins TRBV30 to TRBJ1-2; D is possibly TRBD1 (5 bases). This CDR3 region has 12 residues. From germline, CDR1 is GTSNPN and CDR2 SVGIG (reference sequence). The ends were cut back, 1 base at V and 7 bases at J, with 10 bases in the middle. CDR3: CAWSDQGGGYTF. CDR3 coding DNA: TGTGCCTGGAGTGACCAGGGCGGTGGCTACACCTTC.

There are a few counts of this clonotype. The CDR3 DNA reads as TGTGCTAGTGGTTTGGTAGTACACACAGATACGCAGTATTTT. This encodes CASGLVVHTDTQYF. This chain connects TRBV12-5 to TRBJ2-3, with D hard to call. Per germline, CDR1 LGHNT and CDR2 FRNRAP. The CDR3 runs to 14 residues. Trimming took off 0 bases at V and 2 bases at J, with 6 bases between the two ends.

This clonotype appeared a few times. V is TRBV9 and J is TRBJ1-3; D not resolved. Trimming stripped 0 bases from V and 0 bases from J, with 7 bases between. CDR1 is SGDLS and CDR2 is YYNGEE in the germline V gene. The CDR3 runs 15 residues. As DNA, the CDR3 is TGTGCCAGCAGCGTAGACGTGCTCTCTGGAAACACCATATATTTT. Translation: CASSVDVLSGNTIYF.

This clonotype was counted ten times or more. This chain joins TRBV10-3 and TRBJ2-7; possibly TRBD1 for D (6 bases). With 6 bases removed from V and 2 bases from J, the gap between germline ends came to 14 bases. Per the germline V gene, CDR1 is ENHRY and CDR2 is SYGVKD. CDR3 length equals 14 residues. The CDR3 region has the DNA TGTGCCATCAGCGCCGGGACACGTACCTACGAGCAGTACTTC. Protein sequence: CAISAGTRTYEQYF.